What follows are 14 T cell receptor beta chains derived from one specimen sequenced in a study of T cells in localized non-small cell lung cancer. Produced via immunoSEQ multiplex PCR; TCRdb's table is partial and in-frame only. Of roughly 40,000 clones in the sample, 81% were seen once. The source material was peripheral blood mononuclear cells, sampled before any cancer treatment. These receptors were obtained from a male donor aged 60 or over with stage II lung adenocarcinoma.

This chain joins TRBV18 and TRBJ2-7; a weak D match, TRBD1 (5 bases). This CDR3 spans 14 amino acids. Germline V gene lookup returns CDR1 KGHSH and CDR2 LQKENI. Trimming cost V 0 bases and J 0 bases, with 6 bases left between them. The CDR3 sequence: CASSPPQASYEQYF. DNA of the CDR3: TGTGCCAGCTCACCACCACAGGCCTCCTACGAGCAGTACTTC.

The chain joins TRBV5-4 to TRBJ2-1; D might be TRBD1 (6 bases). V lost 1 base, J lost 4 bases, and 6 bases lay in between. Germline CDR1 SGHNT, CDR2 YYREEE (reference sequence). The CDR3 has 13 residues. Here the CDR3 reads CASSLTGYNEQFF. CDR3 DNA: TGTGCCAGCAGCTTGACAGGGTACAATGAGCAGTTCTTC.

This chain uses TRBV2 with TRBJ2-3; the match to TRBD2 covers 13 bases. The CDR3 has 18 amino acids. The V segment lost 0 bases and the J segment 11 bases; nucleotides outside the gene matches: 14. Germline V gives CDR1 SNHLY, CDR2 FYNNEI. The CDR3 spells CASSEALTSGRKPLGQYF. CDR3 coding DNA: TGTGCCAGCAGTGAAGCGCTGACTAGCGGGAGGAAACCCCTCGGGCAGTATTTT.

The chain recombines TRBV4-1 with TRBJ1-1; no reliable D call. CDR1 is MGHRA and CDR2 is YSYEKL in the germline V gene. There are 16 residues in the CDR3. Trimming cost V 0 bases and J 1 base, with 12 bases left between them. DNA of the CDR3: TGCGCCAGCAGCCAAGATCCTGCGGGCTGGAACACTGAAGCTTTCTTT. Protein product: CASSQDPAGWNTEAFF.

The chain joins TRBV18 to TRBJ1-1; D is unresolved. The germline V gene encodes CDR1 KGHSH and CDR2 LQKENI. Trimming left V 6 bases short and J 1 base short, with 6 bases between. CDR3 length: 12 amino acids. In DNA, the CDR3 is TGTGCCAGCTCTCGCCCGAACACTGAAGCTTTCTTT. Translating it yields CASSRPNTEAFF.

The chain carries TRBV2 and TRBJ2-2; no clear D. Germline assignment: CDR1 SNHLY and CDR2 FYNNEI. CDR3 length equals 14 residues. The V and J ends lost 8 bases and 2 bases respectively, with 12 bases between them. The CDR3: CASLMASNTGELFF. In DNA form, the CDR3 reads TGTGCCAGCTTGATGGCTTCAAACACCGGGGAGCTGTTTTTT.

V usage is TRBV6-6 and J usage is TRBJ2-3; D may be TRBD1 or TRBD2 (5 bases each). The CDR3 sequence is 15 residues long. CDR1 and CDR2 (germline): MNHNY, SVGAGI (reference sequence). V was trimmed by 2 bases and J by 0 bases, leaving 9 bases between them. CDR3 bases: TGTGCCAGCAGTTACCAGGGACCGAGCACAGATACGCAGTATTTT. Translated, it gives CASSYQGPSTDTQYF.

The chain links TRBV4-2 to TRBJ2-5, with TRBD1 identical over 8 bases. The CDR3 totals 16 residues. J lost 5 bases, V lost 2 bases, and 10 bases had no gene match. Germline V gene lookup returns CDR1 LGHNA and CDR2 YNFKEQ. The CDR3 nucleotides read TGTGCCAGCAGCCAACCCCCGGACAGGGTGACGGAGACCCAGTACTTC. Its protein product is CASSQPPDRVTETQYF.

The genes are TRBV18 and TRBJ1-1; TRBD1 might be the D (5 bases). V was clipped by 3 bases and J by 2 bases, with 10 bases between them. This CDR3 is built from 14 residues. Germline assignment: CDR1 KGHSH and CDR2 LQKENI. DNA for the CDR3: TGTGCCAGCTCACCGGGCAGGGAAAACACTGAAGCTTTCTTT. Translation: CASSPGRENTEAFF.

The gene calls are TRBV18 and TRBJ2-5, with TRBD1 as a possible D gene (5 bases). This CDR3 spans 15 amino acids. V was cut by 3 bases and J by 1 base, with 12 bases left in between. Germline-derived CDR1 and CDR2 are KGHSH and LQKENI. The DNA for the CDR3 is TGTGCCAGCTCACCGACCCAGGGTCCCCAAGAGACCCAGTACTTC. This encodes CASSPTQGPQETQYF.

The CDR3 sequence is CASTEFYGYTF. The CDR3 DNA follows: TGTGCCTCCACAGAGTTCTATGGCTACACCTTC. This chain links TRBV30 with TRBJ1-2; D gene ambiguous. The V and J ends lost 7 bases and 4 bases respectively, with 10 bases between them. CDR3 size: 11 residues. Germline CDR1 GTSNPN, CDR2 SVGIG (reference sequence).

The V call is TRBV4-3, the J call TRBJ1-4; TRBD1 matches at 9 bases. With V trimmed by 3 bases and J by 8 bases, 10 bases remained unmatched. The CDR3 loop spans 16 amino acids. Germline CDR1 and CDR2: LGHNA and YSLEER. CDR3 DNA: TGCGCCAGCAGCCACGCAACAGGGGGCTATGGGGAAAAACTGTTTTTT. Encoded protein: CASSHATGGYGEKLFF.

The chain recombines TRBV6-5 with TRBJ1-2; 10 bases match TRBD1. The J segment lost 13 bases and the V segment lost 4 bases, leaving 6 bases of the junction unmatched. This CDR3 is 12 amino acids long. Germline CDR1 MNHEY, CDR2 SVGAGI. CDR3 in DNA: TGTGCCAGCAGTTTTCTTGGGGACAGGGGCACCTTC. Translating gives CASSFLGDRGTF.

The CDR3 spells CASSPAGPGQNNEKLFF. The DNA of the CDR3 is TGCGCCAGCAGCCCTGCCGGCCCGGGACAGAATAATGAAAAACTGTTTTTT. J is TRBJ1-4 and V is TRBV4-3, with 7 bases that match TRBD1. Germline V CDR1 and CDR2: LGHNA, YSLEER. Germline trimming cut 4 bases from V and 4 bases from J; bases unmatched to any gene: 12. This CDR3 comprises 17 residues.